The entry below describes one T cell receptor (beta chain). Its specific antigen is unknown. Base qualities were left out, and no much larger clone turns up one base away. The record originates from a study of blood T cell repertoires in COVID-19 (dated by TCRdb to the early 2020s). Some background on the complete study: Samples from collaborators originated in the United States, Italy and Spain and spanned both the acute and convalescent phases of COVID-19. The material from the prospective study consisted of cDNA or gDNA derived from T cells, B-cell-depleted T cells, or PBMCs. Deeply sampled blood TCRbeta repertoires from subjects exposed to, actively infected with, or recovered from COVID-19 were included in the dataset. The repertoires were made available in a free public database intended to serve as a resource for research on the immune response to SARS-CoV-2. Samples came from the ongoing ImmuneRACE study (first 160 participants) plus 1,254 subjects from 6 global collaborators. Nearly every sample came with metadata listing a de-identified subject ID, COVID-19 status, age in years and sex. Where HLA class I and class II types were available, the types were taken from metadata supplied by the sample provider, not from assay-based typing.

TCRbeta CDR3 regions were amplified from genomic DNA by means of the immunoSEQ Assay, a bias-controlled multiplex PCR. The original methods were these. Nucleated cell counts per sample were estimated from amplification of reference gene primers within the assay. To quantify the absolute abundance of each unique TCRbeta CDR3 rearrangement, sequence reads were collapsed and filtered. For each sample, productive Simpson clonality was calculated as the square root of Simpson's diversity index over productive rearrangements. TCRdb took this table from immuneACCESS and kept in-frame rearrangements with V and J called. Such tables lack part of the clones; where checked against another copy, unresolved V genes explain under half of the gap, and the rest is unexplained. V, J and clone size were drawn from that table, and D and trimming were deduced from the DNA. The sample profile shows 200,000 to 250,000 clones; just under 85% of them were found once. The ten largest account for 1.5% to 2% of the sample.

Study-wide conclusions, independent of this receptor: How much clinical and demographic metadata was included differed by source and by participant, and the metadata was provided uncurated.

Whole blood was collected in K2EDTA tubes by collaborating institutions according to the institutions' own protocols. For TCRbeta analysis, collaborators shipped samples in one of three forms: frozen whole blood, isolated PBMCs, or DNA extracted from either of those sample types. This clonotype was obtained from a woman older than 75 with acute or convalescent COVID-19. Source material: peripheral blood.

The CDR3 region has the sequence CASSPPSGSGRETQYF. In nucleotide form, the sequence is TGTGCCAGCAGCCCCCCGAGCGGATCCGGTCGGGAGACCCAGTACTTC. Rearrangement joined TRBV5-4 to TRBJ2-5, and perhaps TRBD2 as D gene, on 5 matching bases. V loses 4 bases of germline sequence and J loses 5 bases, and the interval between the two ends is 21 bases. The germline V gene (reference sequence) gives CDR1 as SGHNT and CDR2 as YYREEE. The CDR3 numbers 16 residues from cysteine through phenylalanine. Left in the record is the CDR3 DNA by itself, 48 bases read in frame from the first base.